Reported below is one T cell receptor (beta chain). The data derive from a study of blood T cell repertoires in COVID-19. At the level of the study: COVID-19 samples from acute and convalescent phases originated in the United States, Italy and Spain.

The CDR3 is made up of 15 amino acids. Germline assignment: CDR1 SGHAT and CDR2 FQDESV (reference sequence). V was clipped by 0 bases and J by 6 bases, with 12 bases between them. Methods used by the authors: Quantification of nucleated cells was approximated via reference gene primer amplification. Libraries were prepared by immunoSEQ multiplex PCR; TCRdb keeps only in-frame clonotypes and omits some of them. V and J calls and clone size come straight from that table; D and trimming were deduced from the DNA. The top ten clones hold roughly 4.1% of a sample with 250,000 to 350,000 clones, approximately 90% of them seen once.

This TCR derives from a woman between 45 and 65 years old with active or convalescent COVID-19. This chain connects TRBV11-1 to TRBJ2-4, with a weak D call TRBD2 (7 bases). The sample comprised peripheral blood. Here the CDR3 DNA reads TGTGCCAGCAGCTTAGCGTGGGGGGGCACAAACATTCAGTACTTC. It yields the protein CASSLAWGGTNIQYF.